This T cell receptor beta chain was captured by sequencing in a study of graft-versus-host responses after intestinal transplantation (dated by TCRdb to 2020 to 2022). For the wider study: Multivisceral, liver-intestinal, or isolated intestinal transplants were received by the recipients. Donor T cell macrochimerism was defined as a peak of at least 4% donor T cells among recipient peripheral blood mononuclear cells. All recipients received anti-thymocyte globulin induction followed by maintenance tacrolimus and steroids for three to four years. The cohort enrolled about two dozen intestinal transplant recipients, one of whom was a retransplant, and 3 patients without pretransplant specimens were excluded. To identify alloreactive clones, pre-transplant mixed lymphocyte reaction products were sequenced and then compared with unstimulated pre-transplant donor and recipient T cells. Rather than being sequenced by the commercial service, samples from three later patients were sequenced in-house on an Illumina MiSeq and processed with MiXCR. Bulk TCR-beta CDR3 sequencing was used to track graft-versus-host and host-versus-graft alloreactive T cell clones in the graft, circulation and bone marrow after intestinal transplantation. Results and caveats for the whole study, not just this receptor: GvH clones were found in recipient bone marrow, and some of the GvH clones appeared earlier in ileal mucosa or blood, which is consistent with an intestinal mucosal origin. Patients with donor T cell macrochimerism had high GvH to HvG T cell clonal ratios in their allografts. Early after transplant, declines in HvG clones were associated with peak levels of circulating GvH clones. The conclusions were limited by the relatively low number and heterogeneity of the intestinal transplant patients.

Read against the paper, the sample's time point label means: cells obtained before transplantation from donor or recipient. CD3+CD4+ and CD3+CD8+ populations were FACS-sorted from unstimulated pre-transplant donor and recipient cells taken from spleen or lymph nodes. Receptor amplification or capture employed the immunoSEQ multiplex PCR assay. In most patients, genomic DNA was isolated using the Qiagen DNeasy Blood and Tissue Kit and sent frozen to Adaptive Biotechnologies for TCR sequencing. Adaptive Biotechnologies carried out high-throughput TCR-beta CDR3 sequencing of genomic DNA for most patients. Per the authors' processing: TCR sequencing data were retrieved from Adaptive's ImmunoSEQ software for 15 to 20 patients, whereas three other patients were processed with MiXCR and VDJtools. To correct CD4 versus CD8 sorting errors, any sequence found in both subsets at a frequency ratio below 5:1 was removed. CDR3 nucleotide sequences shared by donor and recipient were removed because the origin of these sequences could not be assigned. At least 2-fold expansion over unstimulated cells and a minimum CFSE-low frequency of 0.002% (template counts) or 0.001% (read counts) were required for clones to be classified as alloreactive. A clone was considered mappable if detected in the sequenced pre-transplant spleen, lymph node, or MLR CFSE-low populations of the donor or recipient. Cumulative frequency of alloreactive clones was calculated as a percentage of all sequences weighted by copy number. TCRdb provides this immuneACCESS table in a form limited to in-frame rearrangements. Some clones are lacking; in checked studies, under half of them reflect an unresolved V gene, and why the rest are absent is not known. That table furnishes V, J and clone size, whereas the DNA furnished D and trimming. Recorded for this sample are 80,000 to 100,000 clones; about 90% of them occurred a single time. Clones ranked in the top ten supply around 0.11% of the sample.

V was cut back by 6 bases and J by 4 bases, leaving a gap of 12 bases between them. The CDR3 starts with the cysteine, ends with the phenylalanine, and has 13 residues. The retained sequence is limited to the CDR3, 39 bases, with the frame set at the first base. CDR1 is given as MNHNY and CDR2 as SVGAGI, both from the germline V gene (reference sequence). On this clone itself: Its recognized antigen is unknown. The sample holds no much larger clone one base away, and base qualities are not on file.

This sample comprised unstimulated CD4+ T cells sorted from spleen or lymph node cells, obtained before intestinal transplant. The sequence joins TRBV6-6 to TRBJ1-2; TRBD1 is possibly the D segment (6 matching bases). This clonotype was obtained from a human donor who received an intestinal transplant. The nucleotide sequence reads TGTGCCAGCAGGGCCGACAGGATCTATGGCTACACCTTC. Translated, it gives CASRADRIYGYTF.